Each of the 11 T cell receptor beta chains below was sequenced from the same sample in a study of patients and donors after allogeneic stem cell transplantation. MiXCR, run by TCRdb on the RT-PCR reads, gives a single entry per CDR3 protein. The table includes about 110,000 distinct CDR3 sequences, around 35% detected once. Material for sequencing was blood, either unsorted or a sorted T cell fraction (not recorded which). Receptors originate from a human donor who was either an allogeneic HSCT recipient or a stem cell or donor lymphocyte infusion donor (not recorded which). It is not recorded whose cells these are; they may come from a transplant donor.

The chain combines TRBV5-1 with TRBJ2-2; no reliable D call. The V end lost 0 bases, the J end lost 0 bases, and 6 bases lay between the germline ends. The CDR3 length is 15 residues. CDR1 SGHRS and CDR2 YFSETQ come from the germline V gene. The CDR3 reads CASSLADPNTGELFF. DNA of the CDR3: TGCGCCAGCAGCTTGGCGGATCCGAACACCGGGGAGCTGTTTTTT.

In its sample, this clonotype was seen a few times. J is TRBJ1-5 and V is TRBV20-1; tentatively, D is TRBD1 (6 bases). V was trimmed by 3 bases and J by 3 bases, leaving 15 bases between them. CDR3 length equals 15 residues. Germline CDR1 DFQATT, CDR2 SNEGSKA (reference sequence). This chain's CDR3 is CSASRGGLANQPQHF. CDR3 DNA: TGCAGTGCTAGTAGGGGGGGGCTCGCCAATCAGCCCCAGCATTTT.

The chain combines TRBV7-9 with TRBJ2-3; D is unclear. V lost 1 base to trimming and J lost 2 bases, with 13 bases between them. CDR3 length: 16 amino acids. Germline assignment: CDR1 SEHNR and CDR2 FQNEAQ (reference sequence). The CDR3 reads CASSLVRQPFTDTQYF. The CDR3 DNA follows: TGTGCCAGCAGCTTAGTACGTCAGCCTTTCACAGATACGCAGTATTTT.

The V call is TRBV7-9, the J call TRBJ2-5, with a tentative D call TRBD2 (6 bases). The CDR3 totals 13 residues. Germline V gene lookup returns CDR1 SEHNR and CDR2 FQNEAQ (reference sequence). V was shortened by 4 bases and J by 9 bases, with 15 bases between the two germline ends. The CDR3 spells CASSYSGPGAQYF. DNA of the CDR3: TGTGCCAGCAGCTATAGCGGTCCGGGGGCCCAGTACTTC. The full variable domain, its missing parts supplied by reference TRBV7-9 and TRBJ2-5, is DTGVSQNPRHKITKRGQNVTFRCDPISEHNRLYWYRQTLGQGPEFLTYFQNEAQLEKSRLLSDRFSAERPKGSFSTLEIQRTEQGDSAMYLCASSYSGPGAQYFGPGTRLLVL.

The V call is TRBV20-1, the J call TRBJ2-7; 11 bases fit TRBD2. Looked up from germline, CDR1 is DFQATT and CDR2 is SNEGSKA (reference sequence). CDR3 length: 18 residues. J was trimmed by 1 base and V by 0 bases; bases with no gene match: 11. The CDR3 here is CSARDAHSGRVLSYEQYF. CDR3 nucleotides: TGCAGTGCTAGAGATGCACATAGCGGGAGGGTCCTGTCCTACGAGCAGTACTTC.

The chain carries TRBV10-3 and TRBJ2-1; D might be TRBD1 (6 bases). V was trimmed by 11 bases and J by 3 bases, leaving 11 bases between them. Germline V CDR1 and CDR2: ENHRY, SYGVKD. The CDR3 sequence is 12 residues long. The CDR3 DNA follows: TGTGCCTCCTCGGGACACTACAATGAGCAGTTCTTC. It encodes CASSGHYNEQFF.

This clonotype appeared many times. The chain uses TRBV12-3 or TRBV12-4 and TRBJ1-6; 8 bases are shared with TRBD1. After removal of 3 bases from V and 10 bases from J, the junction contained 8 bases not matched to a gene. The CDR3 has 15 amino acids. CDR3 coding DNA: TGTGCCAGCAGTTTTCAACAGGGGGTGAACTCACCCCTCCACTTT. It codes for CASSFQQGVNSPLHF.

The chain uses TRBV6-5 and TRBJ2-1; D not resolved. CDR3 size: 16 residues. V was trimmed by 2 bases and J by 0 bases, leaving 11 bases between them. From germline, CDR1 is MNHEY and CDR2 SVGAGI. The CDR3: CASSYGSSSSYNEQFF. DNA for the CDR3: TGTGCCAGCAGTTACGGTAGCTCTAGCTCCTACAATGAGCAGTTCTTC.

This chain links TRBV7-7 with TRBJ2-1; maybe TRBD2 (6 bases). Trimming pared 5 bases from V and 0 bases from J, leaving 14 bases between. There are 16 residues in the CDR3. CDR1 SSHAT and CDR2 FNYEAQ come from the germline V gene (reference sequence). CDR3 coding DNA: TGTGCCAGCAGCCCCAACAGCGGGTCCTCCTACAATGAGCAGTTCTTC. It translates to CASSPNSGSSYNEQFF.

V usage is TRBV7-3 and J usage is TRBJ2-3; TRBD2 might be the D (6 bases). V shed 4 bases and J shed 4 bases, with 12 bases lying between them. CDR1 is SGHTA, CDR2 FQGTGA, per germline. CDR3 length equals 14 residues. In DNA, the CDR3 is TGTGCCAGCAGCTCGAATACGGGGGCAGATACGCAGTATTTT. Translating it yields CASSSNTGADTQYF.

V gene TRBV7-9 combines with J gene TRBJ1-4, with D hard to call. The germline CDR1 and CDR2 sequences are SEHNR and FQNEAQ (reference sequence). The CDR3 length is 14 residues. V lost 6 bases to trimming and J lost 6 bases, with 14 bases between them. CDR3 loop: CASRQQLRDEKLFF. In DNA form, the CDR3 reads TGTGCCAGCAGACAACAGCTTCGAGATGAAAAACTGTTTTTT.